This TCR beta chain was profiled in a study of CD8 T cells in Susac syndrome. About the research overall: When blood was drawn, the patients with Susac syndrome were therapy-naive, on corticosteroids, or on intravenous immunoglobulin alone.

Random-hexamer reverse transcription was applied to roughly 0.5 to 1 ug RNA. Amplification of TCR beta CDR3 used immunoSEQ multiplex PCR across 54 Vbeta and 13 Jbeta. TCRdb re-derived calls from the immunoSEQ multiplex PCR reads in MiXCR, one entry per CDR3 protein. The sample carries more than 70,000 distinct CDR3 sequences, approximately 95% recorded once. Definite or probable Susac syndrome was diagnosed using recently defined diagnostic criteria. Germline V CDR1 and CDR2: SQVTM, ANQGSEA. V trimming: 3 bases; J trimming: 3 bases; junction bases outside the gene matches: 5. This CDR3 has 15 amino acids.

This receptor was identified in a human donor with Susac syndrome. Sequencing input: CD8+ T cells from PBMCs. V and J are TRBV29-1 and TRBJ2-1; 10 nucleotides agree with TRBD1. Here the CDR3 DNA reads TGCAGCGTTGAGGGGGGACAGGGGAACTACAATGAGCAGTTCTTC. Translated, it gives CSVEGGQGNYNEQFF.